A single sample is the source of the 21 T cell receptor beta chains below, sequenced in a study of shared clonotypes between healthy human individuals. The assay was immunoSEQ multiplex PCR, and TCRdb's table has in-frame clones only and misses some. This sample has more than 2,000,000 clones, with approximately 95% found just once. Sample: naive CD4+ T cells from PBMCs. The subset is: CD45RA+ positively selected. These receptors all come from a man aged 18 to 30 in good health. Some clones in this sample may be carry-over from other donors' samples.

The chain is built from TRBV7-2 and TRBJ1-4; D unclear. The V gene's germline CDR1 is SGHTA and CDR2 FQGNSA. CDR3 length: 15 residues. Trimming removed 5 bases from V and 0 bases from J, with 10 bases in between. The CDR3 sequence: CASSPAATTNEKLFF. CDR3 DNA sequence: TGTGCCAGCAGCCCAGCGGCTACAACTAATGAAAAACTGTTTTTT.

As DNA, the CDR3 is TGCAGCGCCGGGACAGGGGTCGCCGAGCAGTACTTC. It yields the protein CSAGTGVAEQYF. The chain joins TRBV29-1 to TRBJ2-7; 10 bases agree with TRBD1. CDR3 length: 12 amino acids. J gave up 6 bases and V 7 bases, and 6 bases lay outside the gene matches. Per germline, CDR1 SQVTM and CDR2 ANQGSEA.

This chain connects TRBV25-1 to TRBJ1-1, with unresolved D. The germline V gene encodes CDR1 MGHDK and CDR2 SYGVNS. The germline V and J ends were trimmed by 4 bases and 5 bases, with 17 bases remaining between them. The CDR3 totals 15 residues. The CDR3 DNA reads as TGTGCCAGCAGTGCCACCCCCTGGAAGGGAACTGAAGCTTTCTTT. Translated, it gives CASSATPWKGTEAFF.

As regards this clone: This sample includes further DNA sequences coding for the same CDR3. The CDR3 reads CASSLGLAGTGELFF. CDR3 coding DNA: TGTGCCAGCAGCTTGGGACTAGCCGGGACCGGGGAGCTGTTTTTT. The chain joins TRBV7-3 to TRBJ2-2; 9 bases agree with TRBD2. The CDR3 sequence is 15 residues long. From germline, CDR1 is SGHTA and CDR2 FQGTGA. With V trimmed by 3 bases and J by 5 bases, 4 bases remained unmatched.

V is TRBV6-5 and J is TRBJ2-1, with 8 bases matching TRBD2. Germline CDR1 reads MNHEY; CDR2 reads SVGAGI. The CDR3 runs to 15 residues. The V and J ends lost 6 bases and 5 bases, in that order; junction bases with no gene match: 9. CDR3 DNA sequence: TGTGCCAGCAGCCTCAGCGGGAGTCTCAACAATGAGCAGTTCTTC. As protein: CASSLSGSLNNEQFF.

This chain joins TRBV11-3 and TRBJ2-1; D is undetermined. CDR1 is SGHNT, CDR2 YENEEA, per germline. The CDR3 is 14 residues long. Trimming removed 3 bases at V and 4 bases at J, with 10 bases between. The CDR3 nucleotides read TGTGCCAGCAGCTTCCCCAATCGATACAATGAGCAGTTCTTC. Translating it yields CASSFPNRYNEQFF.

This chain links TRBV28 with TRBJ2-7; 7 nucleotides match TRBD2. The CDR3 loop spans 15 amino acids. After removal of 6 bases from V and 3 bases from J, the junction contained 11 bases not matched to a gene. Germline assignment: CDR1 MDHEN and CDR2 SYDVKM. For the CDR3, the DNA is TGTGCCAGCAGATTGAGCGGGGCTAGCGGCTACGAGCAGTACTTC. Protein: CASRLSGASGYEQYF. The whole variable domain, remainder taken from reference TRBV28 and TRBJ2-7, is DVKVTQSSRYLVKRTGEKVFLECVQDMDHENMFWYRQDPGLGLRLIYFSYDVKMKEKGDIPEGYSVSREKKERFSLILESASTNQTSMYLCASRLSGASGYEQYFGPGTRLTVT.

The chain links TRBV6-5 to TRBJ1-1; D not resolved. CDR3 length: 15 residues. CDR1 is MNHEY and CDR2 is SVGAGI in the germline V gene. With 0 bases removed from V and 1 base from J, the gap between germline ends came to 9 bases. The CDR3 coding sequence is TGTGCCAGCAGTTACTCGCCCGGAGAGAACACTGAAGCTTTCTTT. Its translation is CASSYSPGENTEAFF.

CDR3 region: CASSGLRGNVLFF. In DNA form, the CDR3 reads TGCGCCAGCAGTGGCCTCAGGGGGAACGTGCTGTTTTTT. The V gene is TRBV5-1, the J gene TRBJ2-2; 7 nucleotides agree with TRBD1. CDR1 is SGHRS, CDR2 YFSETQ, per germline. The trim removed 5 bases at V and 13 bases at J, leaving 11 bases unmatched. This CDR3 spans 13 amino acids.

The CDR3 spells CAWGTGAPEQYF. The DNA for the CDR3 is TGTGCCTGGGGGACAGGGGCTCCCGAGCAGTACTTC. The chain joins TRBV30 to TRBJ2-7, with 10 bases identical to TRBD1. After removal of 5 bases from V and 6 bases from J, the junction contained 4 bases not matched to a gene. The germline CDR1 and CDR2 sequences are GTSNPN and SVGIG (reference sequence). This CDR3 contains 12 residues.

The genes are TRBV7-9 and TRBJ2-3, with a tentative D call TRBD2 (6 bases). The CDR3 extends over 13 amino acids. In germline, CDR1 is SEHNR, CDR2 FQNEAQ (reference sequence). Trimming pared 4 bases from V and 3 bases from J, leaving 8 bases between. The DNA for the CDR3 is TGTGCCAGCAGCTGGGCGGGAACAGATACGCAGTATTTT. Protein sequence: CASSWAGTDTQYF.

J is TRBJ2-2 and V is TRBV5-1, with D unclear. Trimming cost V 0 bases and J 6 bases, with 12 bases left between them. Germline CDR1 SGHRS, CDR2 YFSETQ. The CDR3 length is 15 residues. The CDR3 spells CASSLAGLGPGELFF. CDR3 nucleotides: TGCGCCAGCAGCTTGGCAGGTTTAGGGCCCGGGGAGCTGTTTTTT.

The gene calls are TRBV7-9 and TRBJ2-2, with no clear D. The CDR3 has 19 residues. V lost 1 base to trimming and J lost 6 bases, with 24 bases between them. From germline, CDR1 is SEHNR and CDR2 FQNEAQ (reference sequence). This chain's CDR3 is CASSLDSGPTPVISGELFF. The CDR3 nucleotides are TGTGCCAGCAGCTTAGATTCTGGGCCTACACCTGTAATCTCCGGGGAGCTGTTTTTT.

This rearrangement joins TRBV4-1 to TRBJ2-3; 8 bases line up with TRBD2. The V and J ends lost 2 bases and 5 bases, in that order; junction bases with no gene match: 9. The CDR3 has 16 amino acids. Germline lookup yields CDR1 MGHRA and CDR2 YSYEKL. The CDR3 reads CASSQWGTRSGDTQYF. Here the CDR3 DNA reads TGCGCCAGCAGCCAATGGGGGACTAGATCGGGAGATACGCAGTATTTT.

The chain is built from TRBV5-1 and TRBJ2-7; possible D gene TRBD2, 5 bases. This CDR3 contains 14 residues. V was clipped by 5 bases and J by 0 bases, with 12 bases between them. The V gene's germline CDR1 is SGHRS and CDR2 YFSETQ. CDR3 protein: CASRGGLASYEQYF. CDR3 bases: TGCGCCAGCAGGGGTGGACTTGCCTCCTACGAGCAGTACTTC. Complete variable domain (other parts from reference TRBV5-1 and TRBJ2-7): KAGVTQTPRYLIKTRGQQVTLSCSPISGHRSVSWYQQTPGQGLQFLFEYFSETQRNKGNFPGRFSGRQFSNSRSEMNVSTLELGDSALYLCASRGGLASYEQYFGPGTRLTVT.

J is TRBJ2-3 and V is TRBV15; 11 nucleotides align to TRBD2. There are 17 residues in the CDR3. Germline V gene sequence: CDR1 LNHNV, CDR2 YYDKDF (reference sequence). With 3 bases clipped from V and 0 bases from J, the junction kept 5 bases outside the gene matches. Written as DNA, the CDR3 is TGTGCCACCAGCAGGGGGATAGCGGGAGGGAGCACAGATACGCAGTATTTT. It translates to CATSRGIAGGSTDTQYF.

The chain couples TRBV5-4 to TRBJ2-1; D might be TRBD2 (6 bases). Trimming took 4 bases from V and 4 from J, leaving 15 bases between them. Germline CDR1 reads SGHNT; CDR2 reads YYREEE (reference sequence). The CDR3 sequence is 15 residues long. CDR3 sequence reads: CASSAGPGGYNEQFF. Written as DNA, the CDR3 is TGTGCCAGCAGCGCGGGACCCGGGGGATACAATGAGCAGTTCTTC.

The chain couples TRBV28 to TRBJ2-2; D perhaps matches TRBD2 (6 bases). CDR3 size: 14 residues. CDR1 and CDR2 from the germline V gene are MDHEN and SYDVKM. Trimming cost V 3 bases and J 4 bases, with 9 bases left between them. The CDR3 reads CASSFGGGTGELFF. The CDR3 DNA reads TGTGCCAGCAGTTTCGGGGGTGGCACCGGGGAGCTGTTTTTT.

V and J are TRBV5-1 and TRBJ2-7, with 8 positions matching TRBD1. Germline CDR1 reads SGHRS; CDR2 reads YFSETQ. The junction had 5 bases not matched to a gene; V was cut back by 3 bases and J by 0 bases. The CDR3 loop spans 15 amino acids. CDR3 sequence: CASSSYTGGSYEQYF. As DNA, the CDR3 is TGCGCCAGCAGCTCGTATACAGGGGGCTCCTACGAGCAGTACTTC.

The chain uses TRBV7-9 and TRBJ2-2; D gene uncertain. CDR3 size: 16 residues. Germline CDR1 and CDR2: SEHNR and FQNEAQ (reference sequence). V shed 5 bases and J shed 1 base, with 14 bases lying between them. The CDR3 region is CASSASMTMNTGELFF. CDR3 DNA: TGTGCCAGCAGCGCCTCGATGACAATGAACACCGGGGAGCTGTTTTTT. The entire variable domain, with the rest obtained from reference TRBV7-9 and TRBJ2-2, is as follows: DTGVSQNPRHKITKRGQNVTFRCDPISEHNRLYWYRQTLGQGPEFLTYFQNEAQLEKSRLLSDRFSAERPKGSFSTLEIQRTEQGDSAMYLCASSASMTMNTGELFFGEGSRLTVL.

The chain carries TRBV6-5 and TRBJ2-5; perhaps TRBD2 as D (5 bases). Trimming cost V 9 bases and J 4 bases, with 18 bases left between them. Germline CDR1 and CDR2: MNHEY and SVGAGI. This CDR3 is built from 14 residues. CDR3 amino acids: CASGAWRSGETQYF. The CDR3 nucleotides are TGTGCCAGTGGAGCGTGGCGGAGCGGAGAGACCCAGTACTTC.